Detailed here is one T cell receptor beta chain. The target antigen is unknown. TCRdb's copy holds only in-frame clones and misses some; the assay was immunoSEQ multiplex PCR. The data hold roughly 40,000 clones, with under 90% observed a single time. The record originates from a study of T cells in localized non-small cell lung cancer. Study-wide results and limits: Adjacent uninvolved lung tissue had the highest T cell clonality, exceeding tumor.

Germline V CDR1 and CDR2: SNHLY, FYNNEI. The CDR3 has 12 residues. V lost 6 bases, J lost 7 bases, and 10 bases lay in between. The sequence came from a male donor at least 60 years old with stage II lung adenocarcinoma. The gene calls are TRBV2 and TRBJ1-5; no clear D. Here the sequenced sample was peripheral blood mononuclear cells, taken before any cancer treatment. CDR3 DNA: TGTGCCAGCAGGGACGACCTCCAGCCCCAGCATTTT. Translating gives CASRDDLQPQHF.